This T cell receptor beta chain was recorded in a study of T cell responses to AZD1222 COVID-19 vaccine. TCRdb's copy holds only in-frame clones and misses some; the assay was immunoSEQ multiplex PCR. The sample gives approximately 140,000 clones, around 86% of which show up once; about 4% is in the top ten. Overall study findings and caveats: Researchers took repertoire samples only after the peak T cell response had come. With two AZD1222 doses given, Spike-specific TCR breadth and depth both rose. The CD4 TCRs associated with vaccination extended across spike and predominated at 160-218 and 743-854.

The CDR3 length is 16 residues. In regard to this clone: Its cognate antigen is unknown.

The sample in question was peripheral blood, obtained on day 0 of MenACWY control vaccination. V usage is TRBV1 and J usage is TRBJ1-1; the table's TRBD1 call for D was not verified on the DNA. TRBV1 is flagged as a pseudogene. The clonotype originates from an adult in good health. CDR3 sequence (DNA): TGCACCAGCAGCCAAGATCTTGGGACAATGAACACTGAAGCTTTCTTT. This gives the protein CTSSQDLGTMNTEAFF.